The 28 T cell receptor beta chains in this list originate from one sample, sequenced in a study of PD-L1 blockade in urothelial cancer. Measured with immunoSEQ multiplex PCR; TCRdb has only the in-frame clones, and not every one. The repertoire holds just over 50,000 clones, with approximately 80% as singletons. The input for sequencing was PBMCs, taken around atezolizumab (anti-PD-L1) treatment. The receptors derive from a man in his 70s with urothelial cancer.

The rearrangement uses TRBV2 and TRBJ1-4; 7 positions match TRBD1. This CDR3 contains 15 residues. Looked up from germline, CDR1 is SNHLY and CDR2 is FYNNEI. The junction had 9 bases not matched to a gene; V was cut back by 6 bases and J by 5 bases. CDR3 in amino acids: CASRENRGGNEKLFF. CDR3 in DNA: TGTGCCAGCAGGGAGAACAGGGGAGGCAATGAAAAACTGTTTTTT.

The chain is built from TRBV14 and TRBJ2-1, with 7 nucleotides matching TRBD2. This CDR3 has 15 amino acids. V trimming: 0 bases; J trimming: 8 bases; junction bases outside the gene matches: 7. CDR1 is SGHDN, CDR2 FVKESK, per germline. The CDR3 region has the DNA TGTGCCAGCAGCCAAGATCGGACTAGTTTCGATGAGCAGTTCTTC. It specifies CASSQDRTSFDEQFF.

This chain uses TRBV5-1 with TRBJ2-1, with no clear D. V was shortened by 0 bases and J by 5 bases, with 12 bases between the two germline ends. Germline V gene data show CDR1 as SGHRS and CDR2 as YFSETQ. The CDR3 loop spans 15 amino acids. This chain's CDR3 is CASSLDSGGHNEQFF. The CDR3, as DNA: TGCGCCAGCAGCTTGGATTCGGGTGGCCACAATGAGCAGTTCTTC.

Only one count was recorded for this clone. In DNA form, the CDR3 reads TGTGCCAGCAGCTTCTATAACAGCTTTGCAACTAATGAAAAACTGTTTTTT. Its translation: CASSFYNSFATNEKLFF. The chain combines TRBV5-6 with TRBJ1-4, with D unclear. The germline V gene has CDR1 SGHDT and CDR2 YYEEEE. This CDR3 has 17 amino acids. V was cut by 2 bases and J by 0 bases, with 14 bases left in between.

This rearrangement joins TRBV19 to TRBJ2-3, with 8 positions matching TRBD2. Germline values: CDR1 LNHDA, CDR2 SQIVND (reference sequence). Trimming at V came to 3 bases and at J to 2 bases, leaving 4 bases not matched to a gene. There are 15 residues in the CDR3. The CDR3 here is CASSIGSGNTDTQYF. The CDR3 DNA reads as TGTGCCAGTAGTATCGGTAGCGGGAACACAGATACGCAGTATTTT.

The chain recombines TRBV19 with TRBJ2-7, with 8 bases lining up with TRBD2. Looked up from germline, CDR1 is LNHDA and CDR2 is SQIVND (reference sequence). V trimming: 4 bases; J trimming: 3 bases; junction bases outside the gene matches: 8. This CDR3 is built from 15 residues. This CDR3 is CASSNSGGRYYEQYF. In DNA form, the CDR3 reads TGTGCCAGTAGTAATTCTGGCGGGAGGTACTACGAGCAGTACTTC.

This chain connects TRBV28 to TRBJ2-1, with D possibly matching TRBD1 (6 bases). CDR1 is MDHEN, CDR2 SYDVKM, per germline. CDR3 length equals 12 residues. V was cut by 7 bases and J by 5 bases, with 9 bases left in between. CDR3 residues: CASIGDNNEQFF. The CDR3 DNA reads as TGTGCCAGCATTGGGGACAACAATGAGCAGTTCTTC. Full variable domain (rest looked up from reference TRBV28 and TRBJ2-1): DVKVTQSSRYLVKRTGEKVFLECVQDMDHENMFWYRQDPGLGLRLIYFSYDVKMKEKGDIPEGYSVSREKKERFSLILESASTNQTSMYLCASIGDNNEQFFGPGTRLTVL.

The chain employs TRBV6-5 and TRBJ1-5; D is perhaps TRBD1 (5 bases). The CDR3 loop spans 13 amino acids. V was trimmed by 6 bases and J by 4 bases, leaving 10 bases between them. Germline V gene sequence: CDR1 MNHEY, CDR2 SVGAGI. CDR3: CASRKQENQPQHF. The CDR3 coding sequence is TGTGCCAGCAGAAAACAGGAAAATCAGCCCCAGCATTTT.

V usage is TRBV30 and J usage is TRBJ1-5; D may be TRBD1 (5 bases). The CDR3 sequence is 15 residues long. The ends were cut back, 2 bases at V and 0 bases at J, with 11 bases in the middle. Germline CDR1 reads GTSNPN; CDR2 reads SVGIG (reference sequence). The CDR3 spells CAWSSGRGSNQPQHF. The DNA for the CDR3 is TGTGCCTGGAGTTCAGGGAGGGGTAGCAATCAGCCCCAGCATTTT.

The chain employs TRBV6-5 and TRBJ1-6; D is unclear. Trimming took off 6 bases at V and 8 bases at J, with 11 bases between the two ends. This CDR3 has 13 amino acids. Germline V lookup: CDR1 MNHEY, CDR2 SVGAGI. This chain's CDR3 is CASSSRGYSPLHF. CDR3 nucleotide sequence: TGTGCCAGCAGCAGTCGAGGATATTCACCCCTCCACTTT.

Here the CDR3 DNA reads TGTGCCAGCAGCCTCAGACAGGGTGGCACTGAAGCTTTCTTT. As protein: CASSLRQGGTEAFF. The chain uses TRBV7-2 and TRBJ1-1, with 7 bases fitting TRBD1. Germline V gives CDR1 SGHTA, CDR2 FQGNSA. This CDR3 has 14 residues. The V and J ends lost 5 bases and 4 bases, in that order; junction bases with no gene match: 7.

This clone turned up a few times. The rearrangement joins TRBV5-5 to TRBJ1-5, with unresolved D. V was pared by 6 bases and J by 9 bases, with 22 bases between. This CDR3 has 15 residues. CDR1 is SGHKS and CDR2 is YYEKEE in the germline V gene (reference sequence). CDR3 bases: TGTGCCAGCACACCGGGTGGGGATTGGAGGGCGCCCCAGCATTTT. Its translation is CASTPGGDWRAPQHF.

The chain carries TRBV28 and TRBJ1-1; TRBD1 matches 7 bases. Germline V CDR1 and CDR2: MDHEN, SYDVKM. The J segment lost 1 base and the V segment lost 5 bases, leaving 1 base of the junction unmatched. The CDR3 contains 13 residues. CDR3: CASSDRANTEAFF. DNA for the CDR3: TGTGCCAGCAGTGACAGGGCGAACACTGAAGCTTTCTTT.

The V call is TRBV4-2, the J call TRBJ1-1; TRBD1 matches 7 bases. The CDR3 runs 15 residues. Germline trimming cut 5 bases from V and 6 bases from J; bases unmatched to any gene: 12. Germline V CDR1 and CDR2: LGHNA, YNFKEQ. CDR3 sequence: CASSVTHRGGSEAFF. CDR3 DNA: TGTGCCAGCAGCGTGACCCACAGGGGAGGTTCTGAAGCTTTCTTT.

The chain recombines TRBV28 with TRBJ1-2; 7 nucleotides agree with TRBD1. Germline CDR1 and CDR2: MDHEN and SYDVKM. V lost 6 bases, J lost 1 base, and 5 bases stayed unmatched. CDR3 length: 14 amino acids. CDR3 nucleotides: TGTGCCAGCAGCGACAGGGCGAATAACTATGGCTACACCTTC. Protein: CASSDRANNYGYTF.

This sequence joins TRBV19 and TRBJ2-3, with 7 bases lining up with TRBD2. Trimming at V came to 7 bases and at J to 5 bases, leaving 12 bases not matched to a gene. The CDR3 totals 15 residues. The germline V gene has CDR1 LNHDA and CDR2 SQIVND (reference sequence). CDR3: CASKLGREWGDTQYF. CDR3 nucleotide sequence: TGTGCCAGTAAATTAGGGCGGGAGTGGGGAGATACGCAGTATTTT.

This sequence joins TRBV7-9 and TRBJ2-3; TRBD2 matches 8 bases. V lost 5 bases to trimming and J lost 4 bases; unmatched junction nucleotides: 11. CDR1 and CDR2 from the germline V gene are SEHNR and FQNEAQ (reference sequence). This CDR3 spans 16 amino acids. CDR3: CASSPNRGGRSDTQYF. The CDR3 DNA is TGTGCCAGCAGCCCAAATCGGGGGGGCCGCTCAGATACGCAGTATTTT. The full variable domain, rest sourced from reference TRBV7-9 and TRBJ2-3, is DTGVSQNPRHKITKRGQNVTFRCDPISEHNRLYWYRQTLGQGPEFLTYFQNEAQLEKSRLLSDRFSAERPKGSFSTLEIQRTEQGDSAMYLCASSPNRGGRSDTQYFGPGTRLTVL.

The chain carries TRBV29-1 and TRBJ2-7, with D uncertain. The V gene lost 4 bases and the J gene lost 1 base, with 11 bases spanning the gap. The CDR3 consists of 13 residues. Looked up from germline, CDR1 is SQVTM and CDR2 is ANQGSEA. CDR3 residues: CSVGQTASYEQYF. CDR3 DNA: TGCAGCGTTGGACAAACCGCTTCCTACGAGCAGTACTTC.

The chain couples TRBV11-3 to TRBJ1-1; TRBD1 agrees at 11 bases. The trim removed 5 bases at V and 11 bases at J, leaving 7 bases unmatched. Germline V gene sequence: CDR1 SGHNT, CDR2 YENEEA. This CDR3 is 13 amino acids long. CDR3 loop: CASSTGQGAAAFF. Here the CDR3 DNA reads TGTGCCAGCAGCACTGGACAGGGGGCAGCCGCTTTCTTT.

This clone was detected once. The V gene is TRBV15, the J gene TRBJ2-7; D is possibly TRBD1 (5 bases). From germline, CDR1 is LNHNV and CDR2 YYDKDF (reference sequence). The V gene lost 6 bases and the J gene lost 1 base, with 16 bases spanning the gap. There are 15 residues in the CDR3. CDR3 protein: CATRRGRGESYEQYF. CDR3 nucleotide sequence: TGTGCCACCAGGCGAGGAAGGGGCGAATCCTACGAGCAGTACTTC.

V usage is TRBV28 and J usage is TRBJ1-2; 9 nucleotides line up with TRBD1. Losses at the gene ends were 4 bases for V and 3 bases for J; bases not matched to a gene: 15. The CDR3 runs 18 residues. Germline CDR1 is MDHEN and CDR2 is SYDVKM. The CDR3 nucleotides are TGTGCCAGCAGTTCCCCTAGCGGACAGGGGAAATTTCACTATGGCTACACCTTC. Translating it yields CASSSPSGQGKFHYGYTF.

Written as DNA, the CDR3 is TGTGCCAGCAGCTTAGATTCCAGGGGCCCAGATACGCAGTATTTT. This sequence encodes CASSLDSRGPDTQYF. The chain employs TRBV11-2 and TRBJ2-3, with D possibly TRBD1 on 6 matching bases. V was clipped by 0 bases and J by 4 bases, with 11 bases between them. Per germline, CDR1 SGHAT and CDR2 FQNNGV. The CDR3 loop spans 15 amino acids.

The CDR3 region is CASSQGHANTGELFF. DNA for the CDR3: TGTGCCAGCAGCCAGGGACATGCGAACACCGGGGAGCTGTTTTTT. This chain links TRBV6-6 with TRBJ2-2, with D tentatively TRBD1 (6 bases). V was trimmed by 6 bases and J by 0 bases, leaving 11 bases between them. CDR1 MNHNY and CDR2 SVGAGI come from the germline V gene (reference sequence). The CDR3 covers 15 residues.

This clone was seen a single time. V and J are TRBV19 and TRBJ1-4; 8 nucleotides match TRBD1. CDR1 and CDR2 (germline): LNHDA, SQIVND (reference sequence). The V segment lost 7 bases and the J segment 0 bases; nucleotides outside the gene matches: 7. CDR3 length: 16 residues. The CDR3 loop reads CASTGTGGSTNEKLFF. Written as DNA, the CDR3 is TGTGCCAGTACCGGGACAGGTGGCTCAACTAATGAAAAACTGTTTTTT. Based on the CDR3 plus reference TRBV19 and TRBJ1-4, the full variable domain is DGGITQSPKYLFRKEGQNVTLSCEQNLNHDAMYWYRQDPGQGLRLIYYSQIVNDFQKGDIAEGYSVSREKKESFPLTVTSAQKNPTAFYLCASTGTGGSTNEKLFFGSGTQLSVL.

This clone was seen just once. CDR3 nucleotide sequence: TGTGCCAGCAGCCCGGGGGGGCCGGTAAACATTCAGTACTTC. Its protein product is CASSPGGPVNIQYF. The chain employs TRBV7-2 and TRBJ2-4, with TRBD2 matching 8 bases. Trimming removed 5 bases from V and 6 bases from J; junction bases left unmatched: 6. Germline values: CDR1 SGHTA, CDR2 FQGNSA. The CDR3 has 14 amino acids.

The CDR3 DNA sequence: TGTGCCAGCACCCAAGGGCTAGCGGGGCCTAGCACAGATACGCAGTATTTT. Protein product: CASTQGLAGPSTDTQYF. This chain joins TRBV7-2 and TRBJ2-3, with 9 bases matching TRBD2. This CDR3 spans 17 amino acids. With 7 bases clipped from V and 0 bases from J, the junction kept 11 bases outside the gene matches. CDR1 SGHTA and CDR2 FQGNSA come from the germline V gene.

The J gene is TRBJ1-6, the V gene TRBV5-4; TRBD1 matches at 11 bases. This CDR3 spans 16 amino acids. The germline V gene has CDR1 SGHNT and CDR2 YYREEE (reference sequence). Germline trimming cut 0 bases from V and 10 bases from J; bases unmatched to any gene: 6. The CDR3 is CASSLVGGQGDSPLHF. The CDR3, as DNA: TGTGCCAGCAGCTTGGTTGGGGGACAGGGGGACTCACCCCTCCACTTT.

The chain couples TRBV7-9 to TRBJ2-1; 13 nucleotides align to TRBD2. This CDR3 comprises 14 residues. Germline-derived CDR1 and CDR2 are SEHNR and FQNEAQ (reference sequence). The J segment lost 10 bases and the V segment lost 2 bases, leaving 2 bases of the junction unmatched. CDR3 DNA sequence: TGTGCCAGCAGCTTAACACTAGCGGGAGGGGAGCAGTTCTTC. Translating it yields CASSLTLAGGEQFF.